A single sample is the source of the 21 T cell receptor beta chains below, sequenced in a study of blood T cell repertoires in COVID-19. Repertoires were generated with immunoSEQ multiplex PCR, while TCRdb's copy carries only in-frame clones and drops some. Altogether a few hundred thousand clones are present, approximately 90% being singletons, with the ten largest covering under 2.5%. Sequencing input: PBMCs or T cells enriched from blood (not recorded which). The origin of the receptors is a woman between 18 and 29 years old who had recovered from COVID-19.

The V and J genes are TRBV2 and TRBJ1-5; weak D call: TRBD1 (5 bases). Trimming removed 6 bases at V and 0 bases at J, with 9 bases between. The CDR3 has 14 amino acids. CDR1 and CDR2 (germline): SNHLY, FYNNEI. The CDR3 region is CASRTVNSNQPQHF. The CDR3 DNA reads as TGTGCCAGCAGGACAGTAAATAGCAATCAGCCCCAGCATTTT.

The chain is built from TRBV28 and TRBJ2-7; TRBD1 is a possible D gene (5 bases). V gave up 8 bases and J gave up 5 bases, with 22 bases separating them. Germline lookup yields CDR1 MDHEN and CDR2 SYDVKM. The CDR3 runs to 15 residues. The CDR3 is CASRPLRGLVDEQYF. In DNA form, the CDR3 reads TGTGCCAGCCGTCCTTTAAGGGGTCTTGTAGACGAGCAGTACTTC. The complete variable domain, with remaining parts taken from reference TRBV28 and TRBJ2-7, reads DVKVTQSSRYLVKRTGEKVFLECVQDMDHENMFWYRQDPGLGLRLIYFSYDVKMKEKGDIPEGYSVSREKKERFSLILESASTNQTSMYLCASRPLRGLVDEQYFGPGTRLTVT.

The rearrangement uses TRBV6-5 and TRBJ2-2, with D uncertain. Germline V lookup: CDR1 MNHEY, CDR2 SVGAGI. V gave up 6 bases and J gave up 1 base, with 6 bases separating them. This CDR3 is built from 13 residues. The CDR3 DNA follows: TGTGCCAGCAGACTTGTGAACACCGGGGAGCTGTTTTTT. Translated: CASRLVNTGELFF.

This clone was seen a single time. Here the CDR3 DNA reads TGTGCCAGCAGTTACTGGGAGGGGGGGCTCTACGAGCAGTACTTC. Its translation is CASSYWEGGLYEQYF. This chain links TRBV6-5 with TRBJ2-7; D might be TRBD2 (7 bases). Germline CDR1 reads MNHEY; CDR2 reads SVGAGI. V was clipped by 1 base and J by 3 bases, with 13 bases between them. The CDR3 runs to 15 residues.

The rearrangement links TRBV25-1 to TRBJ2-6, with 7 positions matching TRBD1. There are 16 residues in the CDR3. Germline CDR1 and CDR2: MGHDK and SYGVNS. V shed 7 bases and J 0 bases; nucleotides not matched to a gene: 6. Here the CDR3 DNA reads TGTGCCAGCACCGGACAGGCCTCCTCTGGGGCCAACGTCCTGACTTTC. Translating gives CASTGQASSGANVLTF.

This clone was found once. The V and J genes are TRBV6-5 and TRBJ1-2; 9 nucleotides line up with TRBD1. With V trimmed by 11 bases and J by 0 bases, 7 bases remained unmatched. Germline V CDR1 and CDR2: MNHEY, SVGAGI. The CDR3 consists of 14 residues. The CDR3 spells CAAGQGWTNYGYTF. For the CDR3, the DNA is TGTGCCGCCGGACAGGGGTGGACTAACTATGGCTACACCTTC.

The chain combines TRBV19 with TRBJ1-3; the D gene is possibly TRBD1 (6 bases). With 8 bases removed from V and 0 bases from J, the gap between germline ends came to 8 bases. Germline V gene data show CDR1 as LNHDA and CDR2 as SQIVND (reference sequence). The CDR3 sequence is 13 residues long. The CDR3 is CASLDSSGNTIYF. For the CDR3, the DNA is TGTGCCAGTCTGGACAGCTCTGGAAACACCATATATTTT.

The CDR3 DNA reads TGTGCCACCAGTCCGGGACAGGGAGGGAATGAGCAGTTCTTC. Encoded protein: CATSPGQGGNEQFF. The chain couples TRBV24-1 to TRBJ2-1; TRBD1 matches 9 bases. After removal of 6 bases from V and 7 bases from J, the junction contained 6 bases not matched to a gene. Per germline, CDR1 KGHDR and CDR2 SFDVKD. The CDR3 spans 14 residues.

In DNA form, the CDR3 reads TGTGCCAGCAGCCCGGACAGGGGGTTTGCGAACACTGAAGCTTTCTTT. This codes for CASSPDRGFANTEAFF. The rearrangement uses TRBV2 and TRBJ1-1; the match to TRBD1 covers 10 bases. From germline, CDR1 is SNHLY and CDR2 FYNNEI. V gave up 6 bases and J gave up 1 base; unmatched junction bases: 8. This CDR3 contains 16 residues. The whole variable domain, filled in from reference TRBV2 and TRBJ1-1, reads EPEVTQTPSHQVTQMGQEVILRCVPISNHLYFYWYRQILGQKVEFLVSFYNNEISEKSEIFDDQFSVERPDGSNFTLKIRSTKLEDSAMYFCASSPDRGFANTEAFFGQGTRLTVV.

This CDR3 reads CASSVGTGVSPLHF. The CDR3 nucleotides are TGTGCCAGCAGCGTAGGGACAGGGGTGTCACCCCTCCACTTT. The chain combines TRBV9 with TRBJ1-6, with 9 bases that match TRBD1. The germline CDR1 and CDR2 sequences are SGDLS and YYNGEE. The CDR3 runs 14 residues. Trimming at V came to 0 bases and at J to 10 bases, leaving 2 bases not matched to a gene.

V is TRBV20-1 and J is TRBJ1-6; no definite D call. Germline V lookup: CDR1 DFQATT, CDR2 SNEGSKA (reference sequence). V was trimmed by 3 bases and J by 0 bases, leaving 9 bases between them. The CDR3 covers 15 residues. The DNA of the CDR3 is TGCAGTGCTAGTGGACTTAGCTCCTATAATTCACCCCTCCACTTT. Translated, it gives CSASGLSSYNSPLHF.

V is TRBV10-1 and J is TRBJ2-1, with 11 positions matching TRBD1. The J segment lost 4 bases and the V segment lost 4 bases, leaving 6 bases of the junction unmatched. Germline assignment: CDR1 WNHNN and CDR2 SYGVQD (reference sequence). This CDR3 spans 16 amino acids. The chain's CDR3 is CASSGRTGGLYNEQFF. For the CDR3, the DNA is TGCGCCAGCAGTGGGAGGACAGGGGGCCTTTACAATGAGCAGTTCTTC.

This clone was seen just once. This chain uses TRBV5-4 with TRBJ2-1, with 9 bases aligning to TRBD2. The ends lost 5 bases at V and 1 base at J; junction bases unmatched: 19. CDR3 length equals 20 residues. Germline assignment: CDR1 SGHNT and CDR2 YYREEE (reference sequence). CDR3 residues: CASSTRLAGIDISSYNEQFF. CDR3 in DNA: TGTGCCAGCAGTACGCGGCTAGCGGGGATCGATATCAGTTCCTACAATGAGCAGTTCTTC.

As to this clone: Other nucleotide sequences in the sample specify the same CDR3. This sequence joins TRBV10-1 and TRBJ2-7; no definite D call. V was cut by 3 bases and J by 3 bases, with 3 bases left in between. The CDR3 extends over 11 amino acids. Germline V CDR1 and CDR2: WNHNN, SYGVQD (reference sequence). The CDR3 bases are TGCGCCAGCAGTGACAGCTACGAGCAGTACTTC. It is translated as CASSDSYEQYF.

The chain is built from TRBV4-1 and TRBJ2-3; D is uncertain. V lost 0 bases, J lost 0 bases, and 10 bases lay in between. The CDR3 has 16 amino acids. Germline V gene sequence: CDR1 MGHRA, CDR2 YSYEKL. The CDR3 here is CASSQDFSPSTDTQYF. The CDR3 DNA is TGCGCCAGCAGCCAAGATTTTTCCCCTAGCACAGATACGCAGTATTTT.

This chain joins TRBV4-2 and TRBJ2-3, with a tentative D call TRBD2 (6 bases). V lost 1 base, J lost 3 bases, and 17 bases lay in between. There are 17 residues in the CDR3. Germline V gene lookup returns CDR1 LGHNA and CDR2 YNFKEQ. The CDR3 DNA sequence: TGTGCCAGCAGCCAAGTGGCTATTGCCGGGGGAACAGATACGCAGTATTTT. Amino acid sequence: CASSQVAIAGGTDTQYF.

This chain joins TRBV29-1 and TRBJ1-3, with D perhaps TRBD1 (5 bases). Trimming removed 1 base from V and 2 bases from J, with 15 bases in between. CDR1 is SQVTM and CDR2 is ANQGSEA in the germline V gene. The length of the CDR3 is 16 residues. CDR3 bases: TGCAGCGTTGAAGCACCCTCTTCAGGGCCTGGAAACACCATATATTTT. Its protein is CSVEAPSSGPGNTIYF.

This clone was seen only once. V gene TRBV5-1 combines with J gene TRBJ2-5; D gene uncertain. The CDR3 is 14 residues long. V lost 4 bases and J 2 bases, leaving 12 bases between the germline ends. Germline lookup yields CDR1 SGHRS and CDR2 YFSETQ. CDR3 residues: CASSPLGLQETQYF. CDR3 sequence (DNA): TGCGCCAGCAGCCCCCTTGGGCTTCAAGAGACCCAGTACTTC.

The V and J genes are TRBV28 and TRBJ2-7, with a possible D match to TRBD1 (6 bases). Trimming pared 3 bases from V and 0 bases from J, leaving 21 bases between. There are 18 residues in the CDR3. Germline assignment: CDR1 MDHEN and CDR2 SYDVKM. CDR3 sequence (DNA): TGTGCCAGCAGTTTCCCATTCCCCAGAGACAGGCTCTCCTACGAGCAGTACTTC. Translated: CASSFPFPRDRLSYEQYF.

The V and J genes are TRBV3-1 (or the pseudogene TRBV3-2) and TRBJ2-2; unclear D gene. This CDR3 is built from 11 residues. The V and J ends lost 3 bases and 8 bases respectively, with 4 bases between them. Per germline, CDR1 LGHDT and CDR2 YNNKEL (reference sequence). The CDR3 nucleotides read TGTGCCAGCAGCCATCAAGGGGAGCTGTTTTTT. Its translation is CASSHQGELFF.

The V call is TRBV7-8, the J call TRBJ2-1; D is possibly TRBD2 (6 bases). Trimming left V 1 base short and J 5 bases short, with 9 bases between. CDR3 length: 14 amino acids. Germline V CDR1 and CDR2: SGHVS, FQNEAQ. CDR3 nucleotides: TGTGCCAGCAGCTTAGGTAAGCGGGACAATGAGCAGTTCTTC. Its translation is CASSLGKRDNEQFF.